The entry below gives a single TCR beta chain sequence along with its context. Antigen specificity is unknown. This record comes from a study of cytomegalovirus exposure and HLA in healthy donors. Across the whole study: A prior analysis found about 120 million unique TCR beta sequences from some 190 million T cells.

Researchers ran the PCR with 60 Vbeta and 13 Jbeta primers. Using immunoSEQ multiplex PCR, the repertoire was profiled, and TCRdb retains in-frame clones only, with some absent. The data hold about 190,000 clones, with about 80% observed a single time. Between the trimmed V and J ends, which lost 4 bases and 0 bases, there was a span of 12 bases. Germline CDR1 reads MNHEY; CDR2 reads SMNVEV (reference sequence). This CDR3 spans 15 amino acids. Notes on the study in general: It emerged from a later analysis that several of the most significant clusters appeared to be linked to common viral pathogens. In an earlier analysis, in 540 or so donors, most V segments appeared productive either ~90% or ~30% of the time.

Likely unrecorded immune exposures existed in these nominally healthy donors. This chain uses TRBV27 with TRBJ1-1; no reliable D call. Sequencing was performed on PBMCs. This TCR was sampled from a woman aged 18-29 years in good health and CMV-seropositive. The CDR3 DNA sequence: TGTGCCAGCAGTTACAGCAGAACGGTGAACACTGAAGCTTTCTTT. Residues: CASSYSRTVNTEAFF.